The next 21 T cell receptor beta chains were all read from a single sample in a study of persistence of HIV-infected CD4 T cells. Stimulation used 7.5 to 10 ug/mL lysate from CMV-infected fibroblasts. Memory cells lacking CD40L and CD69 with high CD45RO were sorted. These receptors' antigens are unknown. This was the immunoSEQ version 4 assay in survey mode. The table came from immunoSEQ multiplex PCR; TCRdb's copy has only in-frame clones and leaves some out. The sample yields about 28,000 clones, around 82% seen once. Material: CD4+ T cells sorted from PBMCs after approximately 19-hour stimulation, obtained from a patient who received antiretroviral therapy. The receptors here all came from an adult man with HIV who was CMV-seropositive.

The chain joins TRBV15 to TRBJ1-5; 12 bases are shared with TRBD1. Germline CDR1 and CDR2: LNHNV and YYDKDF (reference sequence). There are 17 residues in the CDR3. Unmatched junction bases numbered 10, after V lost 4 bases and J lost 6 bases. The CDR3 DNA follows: TGTGCCACCAGCAAATCTTCCGGGACAGGGGGCATTCAGCCCCAGCATTTT. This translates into CATSKSSGTGGIQPQHF.

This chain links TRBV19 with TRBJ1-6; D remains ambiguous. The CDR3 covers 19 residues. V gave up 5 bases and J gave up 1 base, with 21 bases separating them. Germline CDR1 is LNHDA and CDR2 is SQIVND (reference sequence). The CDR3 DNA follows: TGTGCCAGTAGTCCATGGACCTCTGAGGTGTGGTCCTATAATTCACCCCTCCACTTT. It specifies CASSPWTSEVWSYNSPLHF.

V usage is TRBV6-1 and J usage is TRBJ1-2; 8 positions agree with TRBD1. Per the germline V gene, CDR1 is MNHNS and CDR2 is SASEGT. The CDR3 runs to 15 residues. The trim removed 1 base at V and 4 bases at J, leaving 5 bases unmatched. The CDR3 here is CASSEGTGRPYGYTF. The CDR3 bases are TGTGCCAGCAGTGAAGGGACAGGGCGCCCCTATGGCTACACCTTC.

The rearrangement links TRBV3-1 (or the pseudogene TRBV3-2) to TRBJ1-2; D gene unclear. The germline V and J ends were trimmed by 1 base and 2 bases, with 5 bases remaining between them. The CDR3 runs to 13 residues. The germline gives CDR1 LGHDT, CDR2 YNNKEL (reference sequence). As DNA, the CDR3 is TGTGCCAGCAGCCAAGGCCTGAACTATGGCTACACCTTC. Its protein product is CASSQGLNYGYTF.

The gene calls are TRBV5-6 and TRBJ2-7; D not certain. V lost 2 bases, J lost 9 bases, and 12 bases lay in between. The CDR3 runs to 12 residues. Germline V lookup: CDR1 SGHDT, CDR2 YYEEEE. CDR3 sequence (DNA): TGTGCCAGCAGCTTCAAAGAGCTCAGGCAGTACTTC. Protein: CASSFKELRQYF.

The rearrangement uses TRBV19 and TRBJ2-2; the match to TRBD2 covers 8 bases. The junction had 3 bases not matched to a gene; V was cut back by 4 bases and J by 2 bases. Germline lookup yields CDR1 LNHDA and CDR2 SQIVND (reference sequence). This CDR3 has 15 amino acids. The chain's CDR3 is CASSNSGVNTGELFF. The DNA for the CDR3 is TGTGCCAGTAGTAATAGCGGGGTTAACACCGGGGAGCTGTTTTTT.

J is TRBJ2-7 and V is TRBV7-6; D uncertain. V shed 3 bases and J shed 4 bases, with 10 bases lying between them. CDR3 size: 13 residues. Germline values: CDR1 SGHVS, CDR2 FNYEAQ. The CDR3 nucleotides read TGTGCCAGCAGCTTGACGGAACAGTACGAGCAGTACTTC. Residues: CASSLTEQYEQYF.

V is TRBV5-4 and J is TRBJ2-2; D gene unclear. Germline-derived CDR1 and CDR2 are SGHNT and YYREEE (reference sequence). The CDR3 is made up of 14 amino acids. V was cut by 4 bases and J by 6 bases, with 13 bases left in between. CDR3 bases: TGTGCCAGCAGCCTGGGGTTGGTAGCCGGGGAGCTGTTTTTT. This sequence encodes CASSLGLVAGELFF.

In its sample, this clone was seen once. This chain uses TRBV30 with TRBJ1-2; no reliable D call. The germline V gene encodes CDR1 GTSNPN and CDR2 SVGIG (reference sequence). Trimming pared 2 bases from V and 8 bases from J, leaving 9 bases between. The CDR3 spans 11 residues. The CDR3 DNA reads TGTGCCTGGAGTACCCTCGGGGGCTACACCTTC. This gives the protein CAWSTLGGYTF. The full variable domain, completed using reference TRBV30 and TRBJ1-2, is SQTIHQWPATLVQPVGSPLSLECTVEGTSNPNLYWYRQAAGRGLQLLFYSVGIGQISSEVPQNLSASRPQDRQFILSSKKLLLSDSGFYLCAWSTLGGYTFGSGTRLTVV.

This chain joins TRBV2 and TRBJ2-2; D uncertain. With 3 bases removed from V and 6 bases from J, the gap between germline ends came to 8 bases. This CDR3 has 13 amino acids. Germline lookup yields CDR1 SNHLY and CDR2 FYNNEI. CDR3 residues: CASSDSSSGELFF. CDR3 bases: TGTGCCAGCAGTGACAGTTCTTCCGGGGAGCTGTTTTTT.

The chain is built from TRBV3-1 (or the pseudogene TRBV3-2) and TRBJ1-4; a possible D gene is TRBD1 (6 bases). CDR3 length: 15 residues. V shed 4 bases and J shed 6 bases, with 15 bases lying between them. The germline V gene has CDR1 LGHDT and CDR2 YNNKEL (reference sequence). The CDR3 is CASSPAMQGYEKLFF. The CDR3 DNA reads TGTGCCAGCAGCCCCGCAATGCAGGGGTATGAAAAACTGTTTTTT.

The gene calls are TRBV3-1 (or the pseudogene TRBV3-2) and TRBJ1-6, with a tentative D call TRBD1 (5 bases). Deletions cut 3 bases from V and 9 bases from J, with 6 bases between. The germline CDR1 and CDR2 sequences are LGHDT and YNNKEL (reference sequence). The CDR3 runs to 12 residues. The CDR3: CASSQQGSPLHF. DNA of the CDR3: TGTGCCAGCAGCCAGCAGGGTTCACCCCTCCACTTT.

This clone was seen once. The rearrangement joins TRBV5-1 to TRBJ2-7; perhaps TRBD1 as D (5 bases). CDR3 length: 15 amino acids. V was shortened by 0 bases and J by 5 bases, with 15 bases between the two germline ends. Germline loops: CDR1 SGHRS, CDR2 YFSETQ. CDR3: CASSLVGDPSNEQYF. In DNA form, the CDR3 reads TGCGCCAGCAGCTTGGTAGGGGATCCCTCGAACGAGCAGTACTTC.

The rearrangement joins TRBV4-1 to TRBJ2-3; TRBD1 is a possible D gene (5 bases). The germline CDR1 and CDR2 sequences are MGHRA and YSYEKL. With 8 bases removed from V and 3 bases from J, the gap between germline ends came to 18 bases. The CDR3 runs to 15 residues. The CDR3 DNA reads TGCGCCAGCCGCACCGGAACAGGTATGACAGATACGCAGTATTTT. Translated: CASRTGTGMTDTQYF.

CDR3 DNA sequence: TGCGCTTCGGGCCAGCGGGGGAGCACAGATACGCAGTATTTT. It encodes CASGQRGSTDTQYF. V gene TRBV4-1 combines with J gene TRBJ2-3; 8 bases map to TRBD2. The CDR3 length is 14 residues. Germline CDR1 and CDR2: MGHRA and YSYEKL.

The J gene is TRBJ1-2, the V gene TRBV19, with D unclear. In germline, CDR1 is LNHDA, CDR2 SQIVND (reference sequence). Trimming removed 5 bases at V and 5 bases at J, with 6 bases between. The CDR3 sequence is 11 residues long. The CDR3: CASSEVYGYTF. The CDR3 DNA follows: TGTGCCAGTAGTGAAGTATATGGCTACACCTTC.

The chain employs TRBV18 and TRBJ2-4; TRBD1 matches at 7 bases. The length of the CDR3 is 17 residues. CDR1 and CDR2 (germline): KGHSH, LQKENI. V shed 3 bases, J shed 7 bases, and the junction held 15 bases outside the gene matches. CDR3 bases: TGTGCCAGCTCACCCGTAGAACAGGGGTACAACCGGAACATTCAGTACTTC. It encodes CASSPVEQGYNRNIQYF.

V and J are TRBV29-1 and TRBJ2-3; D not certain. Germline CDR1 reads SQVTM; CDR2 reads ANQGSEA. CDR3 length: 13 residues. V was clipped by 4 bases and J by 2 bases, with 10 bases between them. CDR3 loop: CSVARELTDTQYF. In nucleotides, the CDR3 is TGCAGCGTTGCAAGAGAACTCACAGATACGCAGTATTTT.

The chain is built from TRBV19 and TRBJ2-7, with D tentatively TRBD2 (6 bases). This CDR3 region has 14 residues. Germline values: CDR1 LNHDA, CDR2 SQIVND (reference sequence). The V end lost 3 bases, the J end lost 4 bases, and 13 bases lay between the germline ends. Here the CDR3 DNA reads TGTGCCAGTAGTATCCCCGGGGGAGCATACGAGCAGTACTTC. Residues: CASSIPGGAYEQYF.

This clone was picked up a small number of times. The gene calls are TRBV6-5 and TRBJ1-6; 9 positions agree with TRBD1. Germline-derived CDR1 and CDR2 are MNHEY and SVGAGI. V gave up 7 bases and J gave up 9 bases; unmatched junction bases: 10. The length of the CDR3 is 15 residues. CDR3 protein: CASNKRETGGSPLHF. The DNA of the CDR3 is TGTGCCAGCAACAAACGGGAGACAGGGGGTTCACCCCTCCACTTT.

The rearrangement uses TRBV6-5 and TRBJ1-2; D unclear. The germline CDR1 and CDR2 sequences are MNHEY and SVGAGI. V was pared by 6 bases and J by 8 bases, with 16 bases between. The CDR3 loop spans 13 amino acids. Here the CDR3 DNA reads TGTGCCAGCAGGGAGTTAGCTCGCAACGGCTACACCTTC. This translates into CASRELARNGYTF.